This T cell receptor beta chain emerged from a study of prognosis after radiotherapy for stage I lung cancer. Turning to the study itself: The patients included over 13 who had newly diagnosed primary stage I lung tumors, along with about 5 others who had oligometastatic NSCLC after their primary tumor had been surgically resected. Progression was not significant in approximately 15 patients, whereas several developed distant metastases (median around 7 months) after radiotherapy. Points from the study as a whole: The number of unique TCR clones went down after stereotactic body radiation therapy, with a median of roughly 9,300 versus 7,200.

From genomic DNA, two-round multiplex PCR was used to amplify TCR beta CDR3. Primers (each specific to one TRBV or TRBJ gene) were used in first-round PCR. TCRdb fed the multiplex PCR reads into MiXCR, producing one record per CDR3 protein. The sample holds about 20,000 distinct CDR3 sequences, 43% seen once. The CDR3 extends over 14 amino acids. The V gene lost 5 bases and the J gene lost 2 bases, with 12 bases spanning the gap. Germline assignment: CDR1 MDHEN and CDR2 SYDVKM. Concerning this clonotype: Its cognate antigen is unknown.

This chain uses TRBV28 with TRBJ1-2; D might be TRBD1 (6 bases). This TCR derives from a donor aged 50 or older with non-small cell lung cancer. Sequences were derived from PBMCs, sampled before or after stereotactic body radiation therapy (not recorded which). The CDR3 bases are TGTGCCAGCAGTCCTACAGGGTTGAACTATGGCTACACCTTC. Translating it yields CASSPTGLNYGYTF.